The clone carrying this T cell receptor (beta chain) was recorded at least ten times. This sample stems from a study of T cells in Graves' hyperthyroidism and ophthalmopathy. The CDR3 has 14 residues. V gave up 5 bases and J gave up 3 bases; unmatched junction bases: 6. Germline lookup yields CDR1 SNHLY and CDR2 FYNNEI. The source material, RNA transcripts, was used to amplify TCR beta CDR3 regions. First-round RT-PCR of the TCR CDR3 relied on the HTBI primer set. TCRdb reprocessed the multiplex PCR reads with MiXCR, giving one entry per CDR3 protein. In the table there are about 400,000 distinct CDR3 sequences, about 13% of which are singletons. The PBMCs had their origin in less than 13 ml of fresh peripheral blood.

The chain combines TRBV2 with TRBJ2-7, with 8 bases lining up with TRBD1. The receptor was isolated from a young woman with Graves' hyperthyroidism. Sequencing was carried out using blood. CDR3 in DNA: TGTGCCAGCAGTTCCAGGACAGGGAACTACGAGCAGTACTTC. Translated: CASSSRTGNYEQYF.